The 10 T cell receptor beta chains below all came from one sample that was sequenced in a study of cytomegalovirus exposure and HLA in healthy donors. This PCR relied on a set of 60 Vbeta primers and 13 Jbeta primers. The table came from immunoSEQ multiplex PCR; TCRdb's copy has only in-frame clones and leaves some out. There are 120,000 or so clones in the sample; approximately 78% occur only once, and 6.3% lies in the top ten. Specimen: PBMCs. All receptors derive from a woman between 40 and 50 years old in good health and CMV-seronegative.

The chain is built from TRBV9 and TRBJ2-2, with 9 positions matching TRBD1. V shed 5 bases, J shed 5 bases, and the junction held 4 bases outside the gene matches. The CDR3 consists of 14 residues. The germline CDR1 and CDR2 sequences are SGDLS and YYNGEE. CDR3 coding DNA: TGTGCCAGCAGGGGGACAGGGTCGACCGGGGAGCTGTTTTTT. Residues: CASRGTGSTGELFF.

The chain has TRBV7-9 and TRBJ1-4; a weak D match, TRBD1 (6 bases). In germline, CDR1 is SEHNR, CDR2 FQNEAQ (reference sequence). The CDR3 runs 14 residues. Trimming took 11 bases from V and 8 from J, leaving 21 bases between them. The CDR3 region is CASGGPGRTEKLFF. The CDR3 region has the DNA TGTGCCTCCGGGGGGCCGGGACGGACCGAAAAACTGTTTTTT.

This clone was seen a single time. This sequence joins TRBV4-3 and TRBJ2-2; D might be TRBD2 (6 bases). The CDR3 runs 20 residues. The V end was cut by 0 bases, the J end by 0 bases, with 20 bases between. CDR1 and CDR2 (germline): LGHNA, YSLEER. The CDR3 here is CASSQDSLFQGGPNTGELFF. The DNA of the CDR3 is TGCGCCAGCAGCCAAGATTCCCTTTTTCAGGGAGGCCCGAACACCGGGGAGCTGTTTTTT.

The V and J genes are TRBV7-3 and TRBJ1-1; D call uncertain. Germline CDR1 SGHTA, CDR2 FQGTGA. The CDR3 is 13 amino acids. Between the trimmed V and J ends, which lost 5 bases and 1 base, there was a span of 8 bases. The CDR3: CASSPRRNTEAFF. As DNA, the CDR3 is TGTGCCAGCAGCCCTCGTCGGAACACTGAAGCTTTCTTT.

The gene calls are TRBV28 and TRBJ2-5; 8 bases map to TRBD1. CDR1 is MDHEN, CDR2 SYDVKM, per germline. CDR3 length: 15 amino acids. V gave up 8 bases and J gave up 3 bases; unmatched junction bases: 11. The CDR3 DNA sequence: TGTGCCAGCGACAGAGGACAGGGAGAAAAAGAGACCCAGTACTTC. It translates to CASDRGQGEKETQYF.

The genes are TRBV28 and TRBJ1-2; a weak D match, TRBD1 (6 bases). The germline V gene has CDR1 MDHEN and CDR2 SYDVKM. Between the trimmed V and J ends, which lost 6 bases and 2 bases, there was a span of 10 bases. The CDR3 length is 13 residues. The CDR3 protein is CASRGHSNYGYTF. DNA for the CDR3: TGTGCCAGCAGGGGACACAGCAACTATGGCTACACCTTC.

The V call is TRBV11-2, the J call TRBJ2-1, with TRBD2 as a possible D gene (5 bases). This CDR3 contains 14 residues. V gave up 7 bases and J gave up 3 bases, with 13 bases separating them. Germline V lookup: CDR1 SGHAT, CDR2 FQNNGV. CDR3 sequence reads: CASIESRDYNEQFF. The CDR3 coding sequence is TGTGCCAGCATCGAATCCCGGGACTACAATGAGCAGTTCTTC.

On this clone: A junction end diverges from the germline sequence, so it may reflect a read error. The rearrangement joins TRBV13 to TRBJ1-1, with 8 bases aligning to TRBD1. The germline V gene has CDR1 PRHDT and CDR2 FYEKMQ (reference sequence). The CDR3 spans 15 residues. The CDR3 DNA reads TGTGCCAGCAGTTTAGCTACAGGGGGATTCACTGAAGCTTTCTTT. Protein product: CASSLATGGFTEAFF.

There are a few counts of this clone. The chain uses TRBV29-1 and TRBJ2-1, with D possibly matching TRBD1 (5 bases). Germline V gives CDR1 SQVTM, CDR2 ANQGSEA. Deletions cut 3 bases from V and 3 bases from J, with 6 bases between. The CDR3 length is 12 residues. The CDR3 is CSVDRDYNEQFF. In DNA, the CDR3 is TGCAGCGTTGACAGGGACTACAATGAGCAGTTCTTC.

This rearrangement joins TRBV5-1 to TRBJ2-1; weak D call: TRBD2 (6 bases). Germline V gives CDR1 SGHRS, CDR2 YFSETQ. V shed 5 bases and J shed 9 bases, with 15 bases lying between them. The CDR3 spans 13 residues. The CDR3 coding sequence is TGCGCCAGCAGTATTAGACTAGTTGGTGAGCAGTTCTTC. This encodes CASSIRLVGEQFF.